Below, 19 T cell receptor beta chains from the same sample are listed, as sequenced in a study of T cells in Graves' hyperthyroidism and ophthalmopathy. The TCR beta CDR3 regions underwent amplification using RNA transcripts as the source. Researchers ran a first-round RT-PCR on the TCR CDR3 using the HTBI primer set. MiXCR was run by TCRdb on the multiplex PCR reads, yielding one entry per CDR3 protein. The table includes 350,000 to 450,000 distinct CDR3 sequences, approximately 18% detected once. The material sequenced was blood. Every receptor here comes from a woman aged 25 to 39 with Graves' hyperthyroidism that later progressed to Graves' ophthalmopathy.

This clonotype showed up many times. The gene calls are TRBV11-3 and TRBJ2-1; TRBD2 might be the D (6 bases). Trimming took off 1 base at V and 3 bases at J, with 10 bases between the two ends. This CDR3 is built from 15 residues. CDR1 is SGHNT and CDR2 is YENEEA in the germline V gene. The CDR3 DNA is TGTGCCAGCAGCTTAGGGCGGGATGGCTACAATGAGCAGTTCTTC. It is translated as CASSLGRDGYNEQFF.

Many counts were recorded for this clonotype. The chain couples TRBV15 to TRBJ1-4, with a possible D match to TRBD1 (6 bases). Trimming cost V 3 bases and J 0 bases, with 8 bases left between them. This CDR3 has 15 residues. Per germline, CDR1 LNHNV and CDR2 YYDKDF (reference sequence). The CDR3: CATSSRTATNEKLFF. CDR3 DNA sequence: TGTGCCACCAGCAGTCGGACAGCAACTAATGAAAAACTGTTTTTT.

V and J are TRBV5-1 and TRBJ2-1, with 7 nucleotides matching TRBD2. CDR1 SGHRS and CDR2 YFSETQ come from the germline V gene. This CDR3 region has 14 residues. V was pared by 4 bases and J by 2 bases, with 3 bases of the junction left unmatched. CDR3 DNA sequence: TGCGCCAGCAGCGTGGGAGGGCCCTACAATGAGCAGTTCTTC. Its translation is CASSVGGPYNEQFF.

This clonotype has at least ten counts. The V gene is TRBV7-9, the J gene TRBJ1-2; D not certain. This CDR3 has 14 residues. Germline V gene sequence: CDR1 SEHNR, CDR2 FQNEAQ (reference sequence). The V and J ends lost 4 bases and 3 bases respectively, with 12 bases between them. The CDR3 here is CASSSPPEHYGYTF. The CDR3 DNA is TGTGCCAGCAGCTCCCCCCCCGAGCACTATGGCTACACCTTC.

The chain couples TRBV5-1 to TRBJ1-1; TRBD1 aligns across 7 bases. V was clipped by 6 bases and J by 0 bases; unmatched bases: 5. In germline, CDR1 is SGHRS, CDR2 YFSETQ. This CDR3 spans 14 amino acids. The CDR3 region has the DNA TGCGCCAGCAAGACGACAGGGATGAACACTGAAGCTTTCTTT. Translated, it gives CASKTTGMNTEAFF.

The V call is TRBV4-1, the J call TRBJ1-5; no clear D gene. Trimming pared 2 bases from V and 2 bases from J, leaving 10 bases between. CDR1 is MGHRA, CDR2 YSYEKL, per germline. This CDR3 is 15 amino acids long. The CDR3 DNA follows: TGCGCCAGCAGCCAACCTACAGCCGGCAATCAGCCCCAGCATTTT. It is translated as CASSQPTAGNQPQHF.

This clonotype has ten or more counts. The rearrangement joins TRBV16 to TRBJ1-2; 10 nucleotides align to TRBD1. The CDR3 is 17 amino acids. Germline V gene lookup returns CDR1 KGHSY and CDR2 FQNENV. V shed 1 base, J shed 6 bases, and the junction held 11 bases outside the gene matches. The CDR3 is CASSQYEATGGADGYTF. The CDR3 DNA reads as TGTGCCAGCAGCCAATACGAAGCGACAGGGGGCGCGGATGGCTACACCTTC.

The chain employs TRBV5-1 and TRBJ2-1; D may be TRBD1 (6 bases). Germline V gives CDR1 SGHRS, CDR2 YFSETQ. The CDR3 runs 16 residues. V dropped 1 base and J dropped 0 bases, with 11 bases sitting between them. This CDR3 is CASSLRGTSSYNEQFF. The CDR3, as DNA: TGCGCCAGCAGCTTGAGGGGGACGAGCTCCTACAATGAGCAGTTCTTC. The full variable domain, its missing parts supplied by reference TRBV5-1 and TRBJ2-1, is KAGVTQTPRYLIKTRGQQVTLSCSPISGHRSVSWYQQTPGQGLQFLFEYFSETQRNKGNFPGRFSGRQFSNSRSEMNVSTLELGDSALYLCASSLRGTSSYNEQFFGPGTRLTVL.

This clonotype was seen ten or more times. This sequence joins TRBV27 and TRBJ1-4; 10 nucleotides agree with TRBD1. The germline CDR1 and CDR2 sequences are MNHEY and SMNVEV (reference sequence). Trimming removed 5 bases from V and 7 bases from J; junction bases left unmatched: 7. CDR3 size: 15 residues. CDR3 amino acids: CASSTSRTGGEKLFF. In nucleotides, the CDR3 is TGTGCCAGCAGTACCTCCCGGACAGGGGGTGAAAAACTGTTTTTT.

This clonotype was seen a handful of times. The chain links TRBV9 to TRBJ2-1, with TRBD1 as a possible D gene (6 bases). Trimming cost V 2 bases and J 7 bases, with 7 bases left between them. The CDR3 runs to 12 residues. Germline-derived CDR1 and CDR2 are SGDLS and YYNGEE. This CDR3 reads CASSVGANEQFF. The CDR3 bases are TGTGCCAGCAGCGTGGGGGCGAATGAGCAGTTCTTC. The whole variable domain, filled in from reference TRBV9 and TRBJ2-1, reads DSGVTQTPKHLITATGQRVTLRCSPRSGDLSVYWYQQSLDQGLQFLIQYYNGEERAKGNILERFSAQQFPDLHSELNLSSLELGDSALYFCASSVGANEQFFGPGTRLTVL.

This clonotype was observed at least ten times. The chain employs TRBV12-3 or TRBV12-4 and TRBJ1-4; tentatively, D is TRBD1 (5 bases). V lost 5 bases, J lost 8 bases, and 6 bases lay in between. The CDR3 consists of 11 residues. The CDR3 DNA reads as TGTGCCAGCAGTGACAGCGAAAAACTGTTTTTT. Protein sequence: CASSDSEKLFF.

This clonotype came up a few times. DNA of the CDR3: TGTGCCAGCACCATAGCGGGAGGATCGCTCGGCGGGGAGCTGTTTTTT. It translates to CASTIAGGSLGGELFF. The V call is TRBV4-2, the J call TRBJ2-2; 10 bases align to TRBD2. The CDR3 is made up of 16 amino acids. Germline values: CDR1 LGHNA, CDR2 YNFKEQ. V gave up 7 bases and J gave up 7 bases; unmatched junction bases: 12.

This clonotype was found many times. This chain links TRBV11-2 with TRBJ1-1, with no clear D. Germline V gene data show CDR1 as SGHAT and CDR2 as FQNNGV. The CDR3 covers 13 residues. The V and J ends lost 2 bases and 1 base respectively, with 5 bases between them. DNA of the CDR3: TGTGCCAGCAGCTTACAGGCGAACACTGAAGCTTTCTTT. As protein: CASSLQANTEAFF. The whole variable domain, filled in from reference TRBV11-2 and TRBJ1-1, reads EAGVAQSPRYKIIEKRQSVAFWCNPISGHATLYWYQQILGQGPKLLIQFQNNGVVDDSQLPKDRFSAERLKGVDSTLKIQPAKLEDSAVYLCASSLQANTEAFFGQGTRLTVV.

This clonotype was found many times. The rearrangement links TRBV13 to TRBJ2-2; D uncertain. The germline V gene has CDR1 PRHDT and CDR2 FYEKMQ (reference sequence). Trimming stripped 3 bases from V and 0 bases from J, with 8 bases between. The CDR3 spans 15 residues. The CDR3 protein is CASSFGSANTGELFF. The CDR3, as DNA: TGTGCCAGCAGCTTTGGTAGTGCGAACACCGGGGAGCTGTTTTTT.

At least ten counts were recorded for this clonotype. The chain has TRBV6-2 or TRBV6-3 and TRBJ2-7, with D maybe TRBD1 (6 bases). Trimming removed 9 bases at V and 3 bases at J, with 12 bases between. CDR3 length equals 12 residues. Germline CDR1 MNHEY, CDR2 SVGEGT. Here the CDR3 reads CASGDMGYEQYF. CDR3 DNA: TGTGCCAGTGGGGACATGGGCTACGAGCAGTACTTC.

V and J are TRBV6-2 or TRBV6-3 and TRBJ2-7, with TRBD1 matching 7 bases. V lost 4 bases and J lost 2; bases outside the gene matches: 11. The CDR3 totals 16 residues. Germline V CDR1 and CDR2: MNHEY, SVGEGT. The CDR3 coding sequence is TGTGCCAGCAGTTTTTTGAGTAGGGGGCGTCCCTACGAGCAGTACTTC. It translates to CASSFLSRGRPYEQYF.

This clonotype was seen at least ten times. The chain joins TRBV6-1 to TRBJ1-1; D unclear. Looked up from germline, CDR1 is MNHNS and CDR2 is SASEGT. This CDR3 is built from 15 residues. The ends were cut back, 0 bases at V and 0 bases at J, with 8 bases in the middle. CDR3 loop: CASSEALGMNTEAFF. The CDR3 bases are TGTGCCAGCAGTGAAGCGCTAGGGATGAACACTGAAGCTTTCTTT.

The table lists this clonotype with many counts. J is TRBJ2-1 and V is TRBV5-1, with TRBD2 identical over 9 bases. The V and J ends lost 2 bases and 8 bases, in that order; junction bases with no gene match: 2. The CDR3 spans 13 residues. Germline V CDR1 and CDR2: SGHRS, YFSETQ. CDR3 protein: CASSFTSGYEQFF. CDR3 DNA sequence: TGCGCCAGCAGCTTCACTAGCGGGTATGAGCAGTTCTTC.

This clonotype was detected many times. The V call is TRBV27, the J call TRBJ2-1; a possible D gene is TRBD1 (5 bases). The V end lost 6 bases, the J end lost 6 bases, and 12 bases lay between the germline ends. The CDR3 has 13 amino acids. Germline CDR1 MNHEY, CDR2 SMNVEV (reference sequence). The CDR3 reads CASSRFRVNEQFF. The CDR3 DNA sequence: TGTGCCAGCAGCCGATTCAGGGTCAATGAGCAGTTCTTC.